These 24 T cell receptor beta chains were sequenced from one sample in a study of control samples from healthy donors and cancer patients. The data were produced by immunoSEQ multiplex PCR, yet TCRdb's version contains in-frame clones alone and is incomplete. The data show under 100,000 clones, approximately 93% seen once. The sample was blood. These receptors were obtained from a woman in her 30s in good health.

The count of this clone is one. The chain employs TRBV18 and TRBJ1-3; D gene uncertain. The CDR3 runs to 17 residues. Germline V lookup: CDR1 KGHSH, CDR2 LQKENI. Deletions cut 3 bases from V and 0 bases from J, with 15 bases between. The CDR3 reads CASSPPIRRGSGNTIYF. The CDR3, as DNA: TGTGCCAGCTCACCCCCCATACGGCGGGGCTCTGGAAACACCATATATTTT.

The genes are TRBV29-1 and TRBJ2-7; TRBD1 aligns across 8 bases. Germline CDR1 is SQVTM and CDR2 is ANQGSEA. CDR3 length: 15 residues. The V segment lost 1 base and the J segment 6 bases; nucleotides outside the gene matches: 11. CDR3 residues: CSVEGVGQGASEQYF. For the CDR3, the DNA is TGCAGCGTTGAAGGGGTTGGACAGGGAGCTAGCGAGCAGTACTTC.

The chain uses TRBV5-1 and TRBJ2-7; 8 nucleotides match TRBD1. This CDR3 has 14 amino acids. Losses at the gene ends were 4 bases for V and 5 bases for J; bases not matched to a gene: 8. CDR1 is SGHRS and CDR2 is YFSETQ in the germline V gene. The CDR3 nucleotides read TGCGCCAGCAGCCCCGGACAGGGCATCCACGAGCAGTACTTC. Translated: CASSPGQGIHEQYF.

The rearrangement joins TRBV11-2 to TRBJ2-3, with D hard to call. Trimming took 1 base from V and 0 from J, leaving 14 bases between them. The germline V gene encodes CDR1 SGHAT and CDR2 FQNNGV. This CDR3 is 17 amino acids long. The CDR3, as DNA: TGTGCCAGCAGCTTAGGGTCACTCACCCGTAGCACAGATACGCAGTATTTT. This gives the protein CASSLGSLTRSTDTQYF.

The chain is built from TRBV18 and TRBJ1-1; 8 nucleotides agree with TRBD1. Trimming cost V 2 bases and J 2 bases; bases outside gene matches: 10. The CDR3 consists of 17 residues. Germline V CDR1 and CDR2: KGHSH, LQKENI. The CDR3 loop reads CASSPMERQGTNTEAFF. CDR3 sequence (DNA): TGTGCCAGCTCACCAATGGAAAGACAGGGGACCAACACTGAAGCTTTCTTT.

The V and J genes are TRBV5-1 and TRBJ1-6, with 11 bases aligning to TRBD1. The CDR3 totals 15 residues. Germline V gene data show CDR1 as SGHRS and CDR2 as YFSETQ. J lost 7 bases, V lost 3 bases, and 3 bases had no gene match. CDR3 sequence (DNA): TGCGCCAGCAGCTCGGACAGGGGGCTGAATTCACCCCTCCACTTT. Its translation: CASSSDRGLNSPLHF.

This sequence joins TRBV6-1 and TRBJ2-5; D possibly corresponds to TRBD1 (6 bases). The CDR3 extends over 15 amino acids. Trimming took off 2 bases at V and 0 bases at J, with 10 bases between the two ends. Germline V gene sequence: CDR1 MNHNS, CDR2 SASEGT. CDR3 nucleotide sequence: TGTGCCAGCAGTGAAAACAGGGTGTACCAAGAGACCCAGTACTTC. This sequence encodes CASSENRVYQETQYF.

In nucleotides, the CDR3 is TGTGCCAGCAGTGATTGGGGTTTGGGAAACACTGAAGCTTTCTTT. Amino acid sequence: CASSDWGLGNTEAFF. The genes are TRBV25-1 and TRBJ1-1; no firm D call. Per the germline V gene, CDR1 is MGHDK and CDR2 is SYGVNS. The CDR3 totals 15 residues. V was clipped by 3 bases and J by 2 bases, with 13 bases between them.

V gene TRBV6-5 combines with J gene TRBJ2-7; 7 bases align to TRBD2. There are 14 residues in the CDR3. The germline V gene encodes CDR1 MNHEY and CDR2 SVGAGI. J was trimmed by 6 bases and V by 4 bases; bases with no gene match: 9. CDR3 loop: CASSSGTIPSEQYF. CDR3 nucleotide sequence: TGTGCCAGCAGTTCGGGGACTATACCGAGCGAGCAGTACTTC.

This chain joins TRBV27 and TRBJ1-6, with 7 bases that match TRBD1. The CDR3 is 13 residues long. V lost 6 bases, J lost 7 bases, and 3 bases stayed unmatched. The germline V gene encodes CDR1 MNHEY and CDR2 SMNVEV (reference sequence). DNA of the CDR3: TGTGCCAGCAGGACAGGGTGGAATTCACCCCTCCACTTT. This encodes CASRTGWNSPLHF.

This rearrangement joins TRBV6-5 to TRBJ1-1; TRBD1 agrees at 7 bases. The CDR3 totals 14 residues. The ends lost 6 bases at V and 1 base at J; junction bases unmatched: 5. Germline lookup yields CDR1 MNHEY and CDR2 SVGAGI. DNA for the CDR3: TGTGCCAGCAGGAGACAGGGAAAGAACACTGAAGCTTTCTTT. It specifies CASRRQGKNTEAFF.

The J gene is TRBJ2-3, the V gene TRBV3-1 (or the pseudogene TRBV3-2); 8 bases fit TRBD2. Germline V CDR1 and CDR2: LGHDT, YNNKEL (reference sequence). The CDR3 contains 16 residues. V lost 1 base, J lost 4 bases, and 7 bases stayed unmatched. The CDR3 coding sequence is TGTGCCAGCAGCCAAGCCGGGCGGGGGGCGTCAGATACGCAGTATTTT. It specifies CASSQAGRGASDTQYF.

This clone showed up just once. The chain combines TRBV2 with TRBJ1-2; the match to TRBD1 covers 10 bases. Losses at the gene ends were 6 bases for V and 5 bases for J; bases not matched to a gene: 9. The CDR3 sequence is 15 residues long. CDR1 and CDR2 (germline): SNHLY, FYNNEI. This CDR3 is CASRTEMGQGYGYTF. CDR3 coding DNA: TGTGCCAGCAGGACGGAAATGGGACAGGGGTATGGCTACACCTTC.

The V and J genes are TRBV5-1 and TRBJ2-5; the D is unclear. Trimming shortened V by 0 bases and J by 2 bases, and 8 bases separated the two germline ends. The CDR3 covers 14 residues. Germline V lookup: CDR1 SGHRS, CDR2 YFSETQ. CDR3 in DNA: TGCGCCAGCAGCTTGGATCCAGGACAAGAGACCCAGTACTTC. Its translation is CASSLDPGQETQYF.

The chain joins TRBV11-2 to TRBJ2-7; TRBD2 matches at 11 bases. Germline CDR1 reads SGHAT; CDR2 reads FQNNGV. J gave up 2 bases and V 6 bases, and 6 bases lay outside the gene matches. The CDR3 covers 15 residues. The CDR3 here is CASRPIAGGTYEQYF. CDR3 bases: TGTGCCAGCAGGCCAATAGCGGGGGGGACCTACGAGCAGTACTTC.

This chain uses TRBV5-1 with TRBJ1-2, with D possibly matching TRBD1 (5 bases). Germline loops: CDR1 SGHRS, CDR2 YFSETQ. Trimming left V 0 bases short and J 5 bases short, with 14 bases between. The CDR3 is 15 residues long. As DNA, the CDR3 is TGCGCCAGCAGCTTGGTTGGGGACCTTAGATATGGCTACACCTTC. The encoded protein is CASSLVGDLRYGYTF.

V and J are TRBV6-5 and TRBJ1-3; no clear D gene. From germline, CDR1 is MNHEY and CDR2 SVGAGI. The length of the CDR3 is 15 residues. Trimming cost V 4 bases and J 3 bases, with 13 bases left between them. This CDR3 reads CASSFQGGIGNTIYF. The CDR3 nucleotides are TGTGCCAGCAGTTTTCAAGGTGGTATTGGAAACACCATATATTTT.

This clone has a single count. The V call is TRBV9, the J call TRBJ1-3, with 7 bases matching TRBD1. V trimming: 4 bases; J trimming: 4 bases; junction bases outside the gene matches: 8. Germline CDR1 SGDLS, CDR2 YYNGEE. The CDR3 consists of 15 residues. The CDR3 sequence is CASSSHVTGGNTIYF. The CDR3 nucleotides are TGTGCCAGCAGCTCCCACGTGACAGGGGGAAACACCATATATTTT.

In DNA form, the CDR3 reads TGCAGCGCCCGGGACAGAACCTACGAGCAGTACTTC. Its translation: CSARDRTYEQYF. V and J are TRBV29-1 and TRBJ2-7, with 7 bases identical to TRBD1. The CDR3 contains 12 residues. V was pared by 7 bases and J by 2 bases, with 5 bases of the junction left unmatched. CDR1 and CDR2 from the germline V gene are SQVTM and ANQGSEA.

This sequence joins TRBV18 and TRBJ2-7; 15 nucleotides agree with TRBD2. Trimming at V came to 3 bases and at J to 4 bases, leaving 4 bases not matched to a gene. CDR3 length equals 16 residues. Germline CDR1 reads KGHSH; CDR2 reads LQKENI. In nucleotides, the CDR3 is TGTGCCAGCTCACCCGGGACTAGCGGGGGGAGATACGAGCAGTACTTC. It codes for CASSPGTSGGRYEQYF.

This rearrangement joins TRBV29-1 to TRBJ2-1, with D possibly matching TRBD2 (5 bases). The CDR3 consists of 13 residues. Trimming took off 4 bases at V and 8 bases at J, with 15 bases between the two ends. Looked up from germline, CDR1 is SQVTM and CDR2 is ANQGSEA. CDR3 sequence: CSVGRRLGYEQFF. The CDR3 DNA reads as TGCAGCGTTGGGAGGCGGCTGGGGTATGAGCAGTTCTTC.

The CDR3 sequence is CASSQRTGWNTEAFF. In DNA, the CDR3 is TGTGCCAGCTCACAAAGGACAGGGTGGAACACTGAAGCTTTCTTT. J is TRBJ1-1 and V is TRBV18; TRBD1 matches 8 bases. The CDR3 runs to 15 residues. V shed 4 bases, J shed 1 base, and the junction held 5 bases outside the gene matches. Germline CDR1 KGHSH, CDR2 LQKENI. Variable domain in full (rest from reference TRBV18 and TRBJ1-1): NAGVMQNPRHLVRRRGQEARLRCSPMKGHSHVYWYRQLPEEGLKFMVYLQKENIIDESGMPKERFSAEFPKEGPSILRIQQVVRGDSAAYFCASSQRTGWNTEAFFGQGTRLTVV.

This chain uses TRBV12-3 or TRBV12-4 with TRBJ1-2; D may be TRBD1 (5 bases). The V gene lost 7 bases and the J gene lost 11 bases, with 20 bases spanning the gap. CDR3 length: 13 amino acids. In DNA, the CDR3 is TGTGCCAGCACGGACGGGGCCCCGCTAAGATACACCTTC. As protein: CASTDGAPLRYTF.

In regard to this clone: Other nucleotide sequences from this sample produce the same CDR3. V is TRBV18 and J is TRBJ1-1; D gene ambiguous. CDR3 length equals 13 residues. Germline loops: CDR1 KGHSH, CDR2 LQKENI. The V end was cut by 0 bases, the J end by 0 bases, with 2 bases between. The CDR3 DNA follows: TGTGCCAGCTCACCACCCCTGAACACTGAAGCTTTCTTT. It encodes CASSPPLNTEAFF.